This TCR beta chain was recorded in a study of early T cells in non-severe SARS-CoV-2 infection. Study overall: Bulk RNA isolated from unsorted whole blood underwent sequencing; chains were not paired. Study-level points and caveats: Clonotype matching in VDJdb favored anti-spike CD8 responses and did not capture private and CD4 specificities.

Unique molecular identifiers were added to individual cDNA molecules. TCRdb re-called the 5' RACE reads with MiXCR, one entry per CDR3 protein. This sample carries some 21,000 distinct CDR3 sequences, around 4.2% of them seen once, and the ten largest clones take over 7%. The V end lost 6 bases, the J end lost 1 base, and 15 bases lay between the germline ends. The V gene's germline CDR1 is MNHEY and CDR2 SVGEGT. The CDR3 has 15 residues. This clonotype was observed many times. Its target is unknown. The chain employs TRBV6-2 or TRBV6-3 and TRBJ2-5, with D uncertain. This receptor was taken from an adult who was a healthcare worker with PCR-confirmed SARS-CoV-2 infection or an uninfected control (not recorded which). The source material was whole blood. CDR3 nucleotides: TGTGCCAGCAGACCATCCGATACCAGCCAAGAGACCCAGTACTTC. This sequence encodes CASRPSDTSQETQYF.